Described below is a single T cell receptor beta chain sequence and its context. This entry comes from a study of blood T cell repertoires in COVID-19. On the study more broadly: T cells, B-cell-depleted T cells, or PBMCs supplied cDNA or gDNA.

Methods used by the authors: Scientists estimated how many nucleated cells there were by amplifying reference gene primers. Profiling relied on immunoSEQ multiplex PCR, and the TCRdb table lists in-frame clones only, not all of them. V and J calls and clone size are as listed in that table; D and trimming were resolved from the DNA. The data contain more than 250,000 clones, about 87% of them singletons. Participant-reported clinical history was the basis for cohort assignment. CDR3 size: 13 residues. V lost 4 bases and J 8 bases, leaving 13 bases between the germline ends. The germline CDR1 and CDR2 sequences are SGHRS and YFSETQ.

The sample comprised PBMCs or T cells enriched from blood (not recorded which). The source of this sequence is a woman in her 30s who had recovered from COVID-19. V gene TRBV5-1 combines with J gene TRBJ1-3, with D hard to call. CDR3 protein: CASSLDRRDTIYF. The CDR3 DNA reads TGCGCCAGCAGCCTGGATCGGAGAGACACCATATATTTT.